Listed below are T cell receptor beta chains from one sample, sequenced in a study of blood T cells in healthy people across ages. TCRdb re-called the 5' RACE reads through MiXCR, storing one row per CDR3 protein. The table lists 630,000 or so distinct CDR3 sequences, about 28% of them singletons. The specimen sequenced was blood. The receptor source for this set is a woman aged 80 or older in good health. Both conserved end residues are part of each CDR3. The order of the fields is D gene, V gene, clone size, J gene, CDR3 DNA, CDR3 protein. The D gene is left open where the match is weak. Part of the rows lack a size; the others show once, few, many or a class for expanded clones.

D: -; V: TRBV30; size: many; J: TRBJ2-3; DNA: TGTGCCTGGAGTGTACGGCGGGCCACAGATACGCAGTATTTT; CDR3: CAWSVRRATDTQYF
D: TRBD2; V: TRBV29-1; size: -; J: TRBJ2-5; DNA: TGCAGCGTTGGCCGGATAGCGGGGTACCAAGAGACCCAGTACTTC; CDR3: CSVGRIAGYQETQYF
D: TRBD2; V: TRBV9; size: many; J: TRBJ2-3; DNA: TGTGCCAGCAGCAGAGGGACGGGAGGCGATACGCAGTATTTT; CDR3: CASSRGTGGDTQYF
D: -; V: TRBV9; size: many; J: TRBJ2-7; DNA: TGTGCCAGCAGCGCCCCCGGGCAGGCGACCTACGAGCAGTACTTC; CDR3: CASSAPGQATYEQYF
D: -; V: TRBV2; size: many; J: TRBJ1-2; DNA: TGTGCCAGCGGTTTTAGGGTAGCTAACTATGGCTACACCTTC; CDR3: CASGFRVANYGYTF
D: -; V: TRBV13; size: -; J: TRBJ2-1; DNA: TGTGCCAGCAGCTTAAGGCGGGGGCCCAGCTCCTACAATGAGCAGTTCTTC; CDR3: CASSLRRGPSSYNEQFF
D: TRBD1; V: TRBV25-1; size: -; J: TRBJ2-2; DNA: TGTGCCAGCAGTATACAGGGGCCCCCCGGGGAGCTGTTTTTT; CDR3: CASSIQGPPGELFF
D: -; V: TRBV14; size: -; J: TRBJ2-5; DNA: TGTGCCAGCAGCCGGGGGGACCGTGTGGGGACCCAGTACTTC; CDR3: CASSRGDRVGTQYF
D: -; V: TRBV9; size: -; J: TRBJ1-4; DNA: TGTGCCAGCAGCGTATCGCCATTTACAAATGAAAAACGGTTTTTT; CDR3: CASSVSPFTNEKRFF
D: TRBD1; V: TRBV6-1; size: many; J: TRBJ2-1; DNA: TGTGCCAGCAGTGTGACCCCAGCCGGGACAGGGAACAATGAGCAGTTCTTC; CDR3: CASSVTPAGTGNNEQFF
D: TRBD2; V: TRBV4-2; size: many; J: TRBJ2-5; DNA: TGTGCCAGCAGCCAAGATACATTGACTAGCGAAAAAGAGACCCAGTACTTC; CDR3: CASSQDTLTSEKETQYF
D: -; V: TRBV5-1; size: few; J: TRBJ1-6; DNA: TGCGCCAGCAGCTGGGGGATTTCCGGAGGAAATTCACCCCTCCACTTT; CDR3: CASSWGISGGNSPLHF
D: -; V: TRBV20-1; size: many; J: TRBJ2-3; DNA: TGCAGTGCTGCGGGTACGCTATCCAGACACGGCACAGATACGCAGTATTTT; CDR3: CSAAGTLSRHGTDTQYF
D: TRBD2; V: TRBV29-1; size: many; J: TRBJ2-5; DNA: TGCAGCGTTGCCTATACTAGCGGGGGGGTCCAAGAGACCCAGTACTTC; CDR3: CSVAYTSGGVQETQYF
D: -; V: TRBV15; size: many; J: TRBJ2-3; DNA: TGTGCCACCAGCGCCCGGATGGTTAGCACAGATACGCAGTATTTT; CDR3: CATSARMVSTDTQYF
D: -; V: TRBV5-1; size: many; J: TRBJ1-2; DNA: TGCGCCAGCAGCTTGGACGGAGCTAACTATGGCTACACCTTC; CDR3: CASSLDGANYGYTF
D: -; V: TRBV18; size: few; J: TRBJ1-4; DNA: TGTGCCAGCTCACCATCTTTGACAGCTAAAGGGAATGAAAAACTGTTTTTT; CDR3: CASSPSLTAKGNEKLFF
D: -; V: TRBV20-1; size: many; J: TRBJ2-5; DNA: TGCAGTGCTAGCTGGGACGCCTACCAAGAGACCCAGTACTTC; CDR3: CSASWDAYQETQYF
D: -; V: TRBV11-1; size: many; J: TRBJ2-7; DNA: TGTGCCAGCAGCCAGGGGGGAAACGAGCAGTACTTC; CDR3: CASSQGGNEQYF
D: -; V: TRBV5-1; size: -; J: TRBJ2-1; DNA: TGCGCCAGCAGCCTGGAAAGCACGGCAGGGCTGGATGAGCAGTTCTTC; CDR3: CASSLESTAGLDEQFF
D: -; V: TRBV7-2; size: once; J: TRBJ1-1; DNA: TGTGCCAGCAGCCCCCGGGCAGGGATGGATGTAACTGCCGCTTTCTTT; CDR3: CASSPRAGMDVTAAFF
D: -; V: TRBV20-1; size: -; J: TRBJ1-6; DNA: TGCAGTGCTAGAGATCCTTCGGGGGGCGATTCACCCCTCCACTTT; CDR3: CSARDPSGGDSPLHF
D: TRBD1; V: TRBV3-1; size: few; J: TRBJ1-1; DNA: TGTGCCAGCAGCCAAGATTACAGGGGGAACACTGAAGCTTTCTTT; CDR3: CASSQDYRGNTEAFF
D: -; V: TRBV20-1; size: -; J: TRBJ1-2; DNA: TGCAGTGCTAGAGGTGGGCCAGGGGTCCTTTATGGCTACACCTTC; CDR3: CSARGGPGVLYGYTF
D: -; V: TRBV5-6; size: -; J: TRBJ1-1; DNA: TGTGCCAGCAGCTCGATGACGTACAACACTGAAGCTTTCTTT; CDR3: CASSSMTYNTEAFF
D: -; V: TRBV12-3/TRBV12-4; size: -; J: TRBJ2-7; DNA: TGTGCCAGCAGTTTCGGCTTCCCCAGCGAGCAGTACTTC; CDR3: CASSFGFPSEQYF
D: TRBD1; V: TRBV27; size: -; J: TRBJ1-2; DNA: TGTGCCAGCAGCCCTGCTTGGGCGACAGGGGGCGGTGGCTACACCTTC; CDR3: CASSPAWATGGGGYTF
D: TRBD1; V: TRBV29-1; size: many; J: TRBJ2-1; DNA: TGCAGCGTTGGGGCAGGGGGAATCGATGAGCAGTTCTTC; CDR3: CSVGAGGIDEQFF
D: -; V: TRBV7-2; size: few; J: TRBJ1-1; DNA: TGTGCCAGCACTCCGGGGGGAGGTAGGACTGAAGCTTTCTTT; CDR3: CASTPGGGRTEAFF
D: -; V: TRBV2; size: few; J: TRBJ1-2; DNA: TGTGCCAGCAGTGGATCAGGGAACTATGGCTACACCTTC; CDR3: CASSGSGNYGYTF
D: -; V: TRBV5-1; size: many; J: TRBJ2-5; DNA: TGCGCCAGCAGCTTGGCGGGGGCTAGCGGCCAAGAGACCCAGTACTTC; CDR3: CASSLAGASGQETQYF
D: TRBD1; V: TRBV10-3; size: many; J: TRBJ2-7; DNA: TGTGCCATCAGTGAGTCAAAGAAGGGGGCCAGCTACGAGCAGTACTTC; CDR3: CAISESKKGASYEQYF
D: -; V: TRBV7-9; size: -; J: TRBJ1-3; DNA: TGTGCCAGCAGCTTTGCCGCCCGAAAAGACACCATATATTTT; CDR3: CASSFAARKDTIYF
D: TRBD1; V: TRBV20-1; size: -; J: TRBJ1-2; DNA: TGCAGTGCTGCTCAGGGGGGCTATGGCTACACCTTC; CDR3: CSAAQGGYGYTF
D: -; V: TRBV4-1; size: few; J: TRBJ2-1; DNA: TGCGCCAGCAGCCCAGGTGGTATCTCCTACAATGAGCAGTTCTTC; CDR3: CASSPGGISYNEQFF
D: -; V: TRBV30; size: -; J: TRBJ1-6; DNA: TGTGCCTGGACCGCTCGACCGACTCGAAATTCACCCCTCCACTTT; CDR3: CAWTARPTRNSPLHF
D: -; V: TRBV29-1; size: -; J: TRBJ1-1; DNA: TGCAGCGGAGGGGCCGTGAGTACTGAAGCTTTCTTT; CDR3: CSGGAVSTEAFF
D: -; V: TRBV5-5; size: -; J: TRBJ2-7; DNA: TGTGCCAGCAGCTTGTGGGGGGCCGAGCAGTACTTC; CDR3: CASSLWGAEQYF
D: TRBD1; V: TRBV20-1; size: -; J: TRBJ1-5; DNA: TGCAGCGTAACCCCGGGACAGGGGGGACAGCCCCGGCATTTT; CDR3: CSVTPGQGGQPRHF
D: -; V: TRBV6-5; size: -; J: TRBJ2-1; DNA: TGTGCCAGCAGATCAACTAGGTCCGGGCAGTTCTTC; CDR3: CASRSTRSGQFF
D: -; V: TRBV27; size: many; J: TRBJ2-3; DNA: TGTGCCAGTCGCCGGGCCACAGATACGCAGTATTTT; CDR3: CASRRATDTQYF
D: TRBD2; V: TRBV9; size: many; J: TRBJ2-3; DNA: TGTGCCAGCAGCGTGGCCCCGATAGCGGGGATCACAGATACGCAGTATTTT; CDR3: CASSVAPIAGITDTQYF
D: -; V: TRBV7-6; size: few; J: TRBJ2-7; DNA: TGTGCCAGCAGCCCCGGGGGACTTCAGTACTTC; CDR3: CASSPGGLQYF
D: -; V: TRBV20-1; size: -; J: TRBJ1-2; DNA: TGCAGTGCAACCGACAGGCCCACCTATGGCTACACCTTC; CDR3: CSATDRPTYGYTF
D: -; V: TRBV29-1; size: -; J: TRBJ1-1; DNA: TGCAGCGTTGATTCGGGGGGCACTGAAGCTTTCTTT; CDR3: CSVDSGGTEAFF
D: -; V: TRBV6-2/TRBV6-3; size: few; J: TRBJ1-5; DNA: TGTGCCAGCTCACCCCGGCTGGAGGGTCCCCAGCATTTT; CDR3: CASSPRLEGPQHF
D: -; V: TRBV5-1; size: many; J: TRBJ2-3; DNA: TGCGCCAGCAGCTTGGGCGGCAGCAGCACAGATACGCAGTATTTT; CDR3: CASSLGGSSTDTQYF
D: -; V: TRBV20-1; size: -; J: TRBJ2-1; DNA: TGCTGTGCTAGCATCAGAAATTACAATGAGCAGTTCTTC; CDR3: CCASIRNYNEQFF
D: -; V: TRBV30; size: many; J: TRBJ1-2; DNA: TGTGCCTGGAGTGTATCCTATGGCTACACCTTC; CDR3: CAWSVSYGYTF
D: -; V: TRBV5-1; size: -; J: TRBJ1-1; DNA: TGCGTCAGCAGCTTGGATGGCAGGTTGAACACTGAAGCTTTCTTT; CDR3: CVSSLDGRLNTEAFF
D: TRBD1; V: TRBV30; size: few; J: TRBJ1-1; DNA: TGTGCCTGGATCTCCAGAGCAGGGGGTATGAACACTGAAGCTTTCTTT; CDR3: CAWISRAGGMNTEAFF
D: -; V: TRBV12-3/TRBV12-4; size: many; J: TRBJ2-1; DNA: TGTGCCAGCAGTTTAGCGCAAGGAATAGGCTACAATGAGCAGTTCTTC; CDR3: CASSLAQGIGYNEQFF
D: TRBD2; V: TRBV7-2; size: -; J: TRBJ2-1; DNA: TGTGCCAGCAGCTTAGCGCCTAGCGGGAGTAGTAATGAGCAGTTCTTC; CDR3: CASSLAPSGSSNEQFF
D: -; V: TRBV12-3/TRBV12-4; size: many; J: TRBJ1-6; DNA: TGTGCCAGCAGAAAAGGGCAGGTCCACCATTCACCCCTCCACTTT; CDR3: CASRKGQVHHSPLHF